This TCR beta chain was sequenced for a study of cytomegalovirus exposure and HLA in healthy donors. To note about this clone: Its matching antigen is unknown.

Use of 60 Vbeta and 13 Jbeta primers characterized the PCR. Sequenced by immunoSEQ multiplex PCR; TCRdb stores in-frame clones only, minus some. Of approximately 110,000 clones in the sample, 75% were seen once. The donors gave bone marrow, and they were healthy. Study-level findings and limits: An analysis that was carried out later associated 16,000 or so TCR beta sequences with HLA alleles at 0.05 false discovery rate.

The CDR3 contains 12 residues. Germline loops: CDR1 SGHTA, CDR2 FQGNSA. V lost 5 bases and J lost 11, with 15 bases in between. Sequencing was done on a sample of PBMCs. This TCR came from a man aged 40-50 years in good health and CMV-seronegative. The J gene is TRBJ1-1, the V gene TRBV7-2; D is perhaps TRBD1 (5 bases). Here the CDR3 DNA reads TGTGCCAGCAGCCCCCGAGGCGGGGGTGCTTTCTTT. Encoded protein: CASSPRGGGAFF.